This T cell receptor beta chain is from a study of beta chain features in type 1 diabetes. The investigators reverse transcribed all of the isolated RNA, so they sequenced expressed TCRB transcripts. TCRdb keeps only in-frame clones here, not all; method: immunoSEQ multiplex PCR. In the table there are around 160,000 clones, nearly 50% of which are singletons. Germline V CDR1 and CDR2: SQVTM, ANQGSEA. V was pared by 7 bases and J by 3 bases, with 14 bases of the junction left unmatched. The CDR3 runs 16 residues. On average, the one heparinised blood draw given by each donor was approximately 100 mL. The chain couples TRBV29-1 to TRBJ2-7; 11 positions agree with TRBD1. This sequence was found in a man younger than 35 in good health. The sample was Tregs from blood. The CDR3 nucleotides are TGCAGCGCTGCCCATACTCCCGGGACAGGGGGCTACGAGCAGTACTTC. It is translated as CSAAHTPGTGGYEQYF.